This T cell receptor beta chain was captured by sequencing in a study of shared clonotypes between healthy human individuals. V lost 0 bases to trimming and J lost 0 bases, with 11 bases between them. The CDR3 is made up of 16 amino acids. Germline V CDR1 and CDR2: SGHRS, YFSETQ. Sequenced by immunoSEQ multiplex PCR; TCRdb stores in-frame clones only, minus some. The sample has about 1 million clones, about 70% seen once; the top ten hold over 1.3%. This clone was picked up a small number of times. Other DNA sequences of this sample code for an identical CDR3. The source is a man aged 18-30 years in good health. The sample was memory CD4+ T cells sorted from blood. Subset of the sample: CD45RA-negative fraction. This rearrangement joins TRBV5-1 to TRBJ2-3; D is perhaps TRBD2 (6 bases). CDR3 region: CASSLAAGTSTDTQYF. The CDR3 region has the DNA TGCGCCAGCAGCTTGGCAGCAGGGACTAGCACAGATACGCAGTATTTT.